Shown below are 17 T cell receptor beta chains from a single sample sequenced in a study of blood T cell repertoires in COVID-19. Assay used: immunoSEQ multiplex PCR; TCRdb lists only in-frame clones, some missing. The table has about 260,000 clones, approximately 85% seen once. Input material: peripheral blood. The receptors come from a human donor in a cohort sampled during active COVID-19.

The chain combines TRBV7-2 with TRBJ2-7; D gene unclear. This CDR3 is 15 amino acids long. Germline V CDR1 and CDR2: SGHTA, FQGNSA. V lost 1 base and J 2 bases, leaving 12 bases between the germline ends. The DNA of the CDR3 is TGTGCCAGCAGCTTAGAGCCCGCTTTAACCTACGAGCAGTACTTC. Protein: CASSLEPALTYEQYF.

The chain employs TRBV4-1 and TRBJ1-5; D is unresolved. The CDR3 totals 14 residues. V lost 4 bases, J lost 7 bases, and 14 bases lay in between. CDR1 MGHRA and CDR2 YSYEKL come from the germline V gene. The CDR3 region is CASSPRSRSQPQHF. Here the CDR3 DNA reads TGCGCCAGCAGCCCCCGGAGTCGGAGCCAGCCCCAGCATTTT.

V gene TRBV30 combines with J gene TRBJ2-5; 7 nucleotides align to TRBD2. Looked up from germline, CDR1 is GTSNPN and CDR2 is SVGIG (reference sequence). V lost 3 bases to trimming and J lost 7 bases; unmatched junction nucleotides: 11. The CDR3 spans 14 residues. The CDR3 loop reads CAWRSSGTQGTQYF. DNA for the CDR3: TGTGCCTGGAGGTCGAGCGGGACCCAGGGGACCCAGTACTTC.

This chain links TRBV5-4 with TRBJ2-6; tentative D call: TRBD1 (6 bases). CDR1 is SGHNT and CDR2 is YYREEE in the germline V gene (reference sequence). V lost 4 bases and J lost 4, with 9 bases in between. The CDR3 sequence is 14 residues long. DNA of the CDR3: TGTGCCAGCAGCCCAGGGGTGGGGGCCAACGTCCTGACTTTC. Encoded protein: CASSPGVGANVLTF.

The J gene is TRBJ1-6, the V gene TRBV27; maybe TRBD1 (6 bases). Trimming took 4 bases from V and 3 from J, leaving 13 bases between them. The germline V gene encodes CDR1 MNHEY and CDR2 SMNVEV (reference sequence). The CDR3 consists of 16 residues. This CDR3 is CASSSSPGHYNSPLHF. The CDR3 DNA is TGTGCCAGCAGTTCGTCGCCGGGACACTATAATTCACCCCTCCACTTT.

CDR3 nucleotides: TGTGCCACCAGCAGAGACCTAACAGGTTACTACGAGCAGTACTTC. It specifies CATSRDLTGYYEQYF. This chain joins TRBV15 and TRBJ2-7, with D perhaps TRBD1 (5 bases). The CDR3 has 15 residues. Deletions cut 0 bases from V and 3 bases from J, with 12 bases between. Germline V gives CDR1 LNHNV, CDR2 YYDKDF (reference sequence). Filled out from reference TRBV15 and TRBJ2-7, the complete variable domain reads DAMVIQNPRYQVTQFGKPVTLSCSQTLNHNVMYWYQQKSSQAPKLLFHYYDKDFNNEADTPDNFQSRRPNTSFCFLDIRSPGLGDTAMYLCATSRDLTGYYEQYFGPGTRLTVT.

The V and J genes are TRBV7-8 and TRBJ2-2; 7 bases agree with TRBD1. Germline V gene data show CDR1 as SGHVS and CDR2 as FQNEAQ. J gave up 0 bases and V 5 bases, and 3 bases lay outside the gene matches. This CDR3 is built from 15 residues. Here the CDR3 DNA reads TGTGCCAGCAGCACCGGGACAGCGAACACCGGGGAGCTGTTTTTT. This sequence encodes CASSTGTANTGELFF.

The chain joins TRBV4-3 to TRBJ2-7; 7 nucleotides match TRBD1. Germline V gene lookup returns CDR1 LGHNA and CDR2 YSLEER. J was trimmed by 5 bases and V by 4 bases; bases with no gene match: 11. The CDR3 totals 15 residues. The CDR3: CASSLRTGTDDEQYF. In nucleotides, the CDR3 is TGCGCCAGCAGCCTAAGAACCGGGACAGATGACGAGCAGTACTTC.

The CDR3: CASQTPGASYNEQFF. CDR3 DNA sequence: TGTGCCAGCCAAACGCCAGGGGCCTCTTACAATGAGCAGTTCTTC. This rearrangement joins TRBV28 to TRBJ2-1; the D gene is possibly TRBD1 (6 bases). The CDR3 length is 15 residues. V lost 8 bases to trimming and J lost 4 bases, with 18 bases between them. Germline lookup yields CDR1 MDHEN and CDR2 SYDVKM.

CDR3 residues: CALSGTGGYTF. CDR3 nucleotide sequence: TGTGCTCTCTCCGGGACTGGGGGCTACACCTTC. The chain employs TRBV6-4 and TRBJ1-2; D might be TRBD1 (5 bases). Germline V gene data show CDR1 as MRHNA and CDR2 as SNTAGT. The CDR3 contains 11 residues.

The J gene is TRBJ2-1, the V gene TRBV5-1; tentative D call: TRBD1 (6 bases). CDR3 length: 13 residues. The V end lost 4 bases, the J end lost 7 bases, and 12 bases lay between the germline ends. Germline CDR1 is SGHRS and CDR2 is YFSETQ. The CDR3 loop is CASSRTRGNEQFF. CDR3 nucleotide sequence: TGCGCCAGCAGCCGCACGAGGGGGAATGAGCAGTTCTTC. Using reference TRBV5-1 and TRBJ2-1 for the parts outside the CDR3, the full variable domain is KAGVTQTPRYLIKTRGQQVTLSCSPISGHRSVSWYQQTPGQGLQFLFEYFSETQRNKGNFPGRFSGRQFSNSRSEMNVSTLELGDSALYLCASSRTRGNEQFFGPGTRLTVL.

The rearrangement links TRBV28 to TRBJ1-5, with TRBD1 identical over 9 bases. Trimming at V came to 5 bases and at J to 1 base, leaving 6 bases not matched to a gene. The germline V gene has CDR1 MDHEN and CDR2 SYDVKM. The length of the CDR3 is 16 residues. CDR3 DNA sequence: TGTGCCAGCAGTGTGGCGACAGGGGGGAGCAATCAGCCCCAGCATTTT. This translates into CASSVATGGSNQPQHF.

This clone occurred a few times. V usage is TRBV7-9 and J usage is TRBJ2-2; D perhaps matches TRBD2 (6 bases). Germline V gene data show CDR1 as SEHNR and CDR2 as FQNEAQ (reference sequence). Trimming cost V 2 bases and J 6 bases, with 19 bases left between them. CDR3 length: 17 residues. CDR3 sequence reads: CASSLRRGFGGPGELFF. The CDR3 DNA sequence: TGTGCCAGCAGCTTAAGAAGGGGTTTCGGGGGACCCGGGGAGCTGTTTTTT.

The chain uses TRBV19 and TRBJ2-3; tentatively, D is TRBD2 (5 bases). V dropped 11 bases and J dropped 1 base, with 13 bases sitting between them. Germline V gene lookup returns CDR1 LNHDA and CDR2 SQIVND (reference sequence). This CDR3 contains 13 residues. The CDR3 nucleotides read TGTGCCCCCCCCGGGGATTGCACAGATACGCAGTATTTT. Protein product: CAPPGDCTDTQYF. Together with reference TRBV19 and TRBJ2-3, the CDR3 gives the full variable domain: DGGITQSPKYLFRKEGQNVTLSCEQNLNHDAMYWYRQDPGQGLRLIYYSQIVNDFQKGDIAEGYSVSREKKESFPLTVTSAQKNPTAFYLCAPPGDCTDTQYFGPGTRLTVL.

This clone was picked up a small number of times. The rearrangement joins TRBV2 to TRBJ1-1, with D possibly TRBD1 on 6 matching bases. Trimming pared 4 bases from V and 1 base from J, leaving 10 bases between. From germline, CDR1 is SNHLY and CDR2 FYNNEI. The CDR3 is 14 amino acids. The CDR3 loop is CASSAQGANTEAFF. The CDR3 bases are TGTGCCAGCAGTGCACAGGGTGCGAACACTGAAGCTTTCTTT.

The chain uses TRBV5-6 and TRBJ1-1; D possibly corresponds to TRBD1 (6 bases). In germline, CDR1 is SGHDT, CDR2 YYEEEE. The CDR3 contains 16 residues. The V end was cut by 4 bases, the J end by 1 base, with 17 bases between. CDR3 in amino acids: CASSPADRDKNTEAFF. Written as DNA, the CDR3 is TGTGCCAGCAGCCCAGCAGACCGGGACAAGAACACTGAAGCTTTCTTT.

This clone was seen just once. CDR3 sequence: CASRDQTEAFF. CDR3 bases: TGTGCCAGCAGAGATCAGACTGAAGCTTTCTTT. The chain recombines TRBV28 with TRBJ1-1; the D is unclear. Per germline, CDR1 MDHEN and CDR2 SYDVKM. V was cut by 6 bases and J by 5 bases, with 7 bases left in between. The CDR3 totals 11 residues.